This T cell receptor beta chain was sequenced during a study of early T cells in non-severe SARS-CoV-2 infection. General study results and limits: VDJdb matches were skewed toward anti-spike CD8 T cell responses.

TCRdb independently ran MiXCR on the 5' RACE reads; one entry per CDR3 protein. There are tens of thousands of distinct CDR3 sequences in the sample; roughly 14% occur only once, and less than 0.6% lies in the top ten. A few counts support this clonotype. What it binds is unknown. This CDR3 is 15 amino acids long. Per the germline V gene, CDR1 is SGHVS and CDR2 is FQNEAQ. Trimming shortened V by 3 bases and J by 1 base, and 11 bases separated the two germline ends. What was sequenced was whole blood. This sequence originates from an adult who was a healthcare worker with PCR-confirmed SARS-CoV-2 infection or an uninfected control (not recorded which). The V and J genes are TRBV7-8 and TRBJ2-3, with no clear D. CDR3 loop: CASSLGVSRTDTQYF. As DNA, the CDR3 is TGTGCCAGCAGCTTGGGCGTCAGCCGCACAGATACGCAGTATTTT.